One sample yielded the 32 T cell receptor beta chains listed below, sequenced in a study of T cell responses to AZD1222 COVID-19 vaccine. Method: immunoSEQ multiplex PCR; TCRdb's copy keeps in-frame clones and lacks some. The profile shows roughly 160,000 clones, around 87% of them singletons. The sequences come from peripheral blood, collected on day 0 of AZD1222 vaccination. These receptors originate from an adult in good health.

The CDR3 nucleotides are TGCGCCAGCAGCGAGAGCGGGGGTGCGGCAGATACGCAGTATTTT. Its protein product is CASSESGGAADTQYF. This chain connects TRBV10-1 to TRBJ2-3, with 8 bases fitting TRBD2. This CDR3 has 15 amino acids. Germline CDR1 and CDR2: WNHNN and SYGVQD (reference sequence). The V segment lost 6 bases and the J segment 4 bases; nucleotides outside the gene matches: 9.

The CDR3: CAISESGGFGNTEAFF. The CDR3 nucleotides are TGTGCCATCAGTGAGTCGGGTGGCTTCGGGAACACTGAAGCTTTCTTT. V usage is TRBV10-3 and J usage is TRBJ1-1; D gene unclear. Trimming pared 0 bases from V and 1 base from J, leaving 12 bases between. The CDR3 is 16 residues long. Germline V gene sequence: CDR1 ENHRY, CDR2 SYGVKD.

V usage is TRBV6-2 or TRBV6-3 and J usage is TRBJ2-1; D assignment may be TRBD1 or TRBD2 (6 bases each). Trimming removed 0 bases at V and 8 bases at J, with 23 bases between. CDR3 length: 18 residues. Germline V gene lookup returns CDR1 MNHEY and CDR2 SVGEGT. As DNA, the CDR3 is TGTGCCAGCAGTTACTCTACTAAGGGGGGCGAATTTAACTATGAGCAGTTCTTC. This encodes CASSYSTKGGEFNYEQFF.

Concerning this clone itself: The sample has other DNA sequences that encode this CDR3 too. V gene TRBV5-1 combines with J gene TRBJ2-2; 8 bases match TRBD1. The CDR3 totals 15 residues. CDR1 is SGHRS and CDR2 is YFSETQ in the germline V gene. Trimming at V came to 4 bases and at J to 0 bases, leaving 2 bases not matched to a gene. The CDR3 DNA sequence: TGCGCCAGCAGCGCGGACAGGGCGAACACCGGGGAGCTGTTTTTT. Its translation is CASSADRANTGELFF.

The rearrangement joins TRBV7-3 to TRBJ1-6; D gene ambiguous. V was clipped by 8 bases and J by 5 bases, with 10 bases between them. Germline CDR1 and CDR2: SGHTA and FQGTGA. This CDR3 spans 13 amino acids. CDR3 nucleotides: TGTGCCAGCTCCCCCAGGAATAATTCACCCCTCCACTTT. Encoded protein: CASSPRNNSPLHF.

V usage is TRBV7-9 and J usage is TRBJ2-5; 12 positions agree with TRBD1. Losses at the gene ends were 5 bases for V and 7 bases for J; bases not matched to a gene: 14. The CDR3 runs to 17 residues. Germline CDR1 reads SEHNR; CDR2 reads FQNEAQ (reference sequence). The CDR3 region has the DNA TGTGCCAGCAGCCCAATTGGGACAGGGGGCGATTGGGGGACCCAGTACTTC. As protein: CASSPIGTGGDWGTQYF.

This chain uses TRBV10-3 with TRBJ1-1, with a weak D call TRBD1 (5 bases). Germline V gives CDR1 ENHRY, CDR2 SYGVKD. This CDR3 has 15 residues. The V end was cut by 6 bases, the J end by 4 bases, with 18 bases between. The CDR3 loop reads CAIRSPGQLGTEAFF. DNA of the CDR3: TGTGCCATCAGGTCCCCAGGGCAGCTGGGCACTGAAGCTTTCTTT.

V usage is TRBV6-5 and J usage is TRBJ2-3; perhaps TRBD1 as D (6 bases). Germline values: CDR1 MNHEY, CDR2 SVGAGI. The CDR3 is made up of 14 amino acids. V gave up 7 bases and J gave up 6 bases, with 17 bases separating them. CDR3 loop: CASIREKGDDTQYF. CDR3 DNA sequence: TGTGCCAGCATTAGAGAAAAGGGGGACGATACGCAGTATTTT.

V and J are TRBV5-1 and TRBJ1-5, with 9 bases aligning to TRBD1. This CDR3 is built from 14 residues. V lost 4 bases, J lost 6 bases, and 5 bases stayed unmatched. Germline assignment: CDR1 SGHRS and CDR2 YFSETQ. The CDR3 is CASSLTGGIQPQHF. CDR3 sequence (DNA): TGCGCCAGCAGCCTGACAGGGGGTATTCAGCCCCAGCATTTT.

The V and J genes are TRBV19 and TRBJ1-5; a possible D gene is TRBD1 (5 bases). In germline, CDR1 is LNHDA, CDR2 SQIVND (reference sequence). CDR3 length equals 17 residues. Trimming pared 7 bases from V and 1 base from J, leaving 20 bases between. CDR3 coding DNA: TGTGCCAGTATTCAGGAGACAGCGGTAATAAGCAATCAGCCCCAGCATTTT. Protein sequence: CASIQETAVISNQPQHF.

This rearrangement joins TRBV14 to TRBJ1-1, with TRBD1 as a possible D gene (5 bases). The V gene lost 4 bases and the J gene lost 5 bases, with 14 bases spanning the gap. The CDR3 has 14 amino acids. Germline CDR1 SGHDN, CDR2 FVKESK. The CDR3, as DNA: TGTGCCAGCAGCCCCAGGGCGGGTCAGACTGAAGCTTTCTTT. Protein: CASSPRAGQTEAFF.

The chain links TRBV19 to TRBJ1-5; D ambiguous. The germline CDR1 and CDR2 sequences are LNHDA and SQIVND (reference sequence). Trimming left V 4 bases short and J 4 bases short, with 8 bases between. The CDR3 contains 13 residues. Here the CDR3 reads CASSTESNQPQHF. In DNA, the CDR3 is TGTGCCAGTAGTACCGAAAGTAATCAGCCCCAGCATTTT.

J is TRBJ2-7 and V is TRBV13, with 8 bases identical to TRBD1. The germline CDR1 and CDR2 sequences are PRHDT and FYEKMQ (reference sequence). After removal of 4 bases from V and 5 bases from J, the junction contained 10 bases not matched to a gene. The CDR3 is 15 residues long. This chain's CDR3 is CASSWQGAFPNEQYV. Written as DNA, the CDR3 is TGTGCCAGCAGCTGGCAGGGGGCGTTCCCCAACGAGCAGTACGTC.

This chain connects TRBV7-9 to TRBJ2-7; D not certain. This CDR3 is built from 11 residues. The V gene lost 1 base and the J gene lost 6 bases, with 4 bases spanning the gap. Germline CDR1 is SEHNR and CDR2 is FQNEAQ (reference sequence). The CDR3 DNA sequence: TGTGCCAGCAGCTTAGTGGGCGAGCAGTACTTC. Amino acids: CASSLVGEQYF.

This clone was detected only once. The chain has TRBV20-1 and TRBJ1-2; no clear D gene. V shed 3 bases and J shed 6 bases, with 8 bases lying between them. CDR1 is DFQATT, CDR2 SNEGSKA, per germline (reference sequence). This CDR3 contains 11 residues. CDR3: CSASIVDGYTF. For the CDR3, the DNA is TGCAGTGCTAGCATAGTGGATGGCTACACCTTC.

J is TRBJ1-5 and V is TRBV12-2; the D call of TRBD1 is as the table states it, not checked on the DNA. TRBV12-2 is annotated as a pseudogene. The CDR3 has 18 amino acids. This CDR3 reads CASRLSPGTKGGNQPQHF. In DNA form, the CDR3 reads TGTGCAAGTCGCTTATCACCCGGGACAAAAGGCGGCAATCAGCCCCAGCATTTT.

The chain couples TRBV19 to TRBJ2-1, with 7 bases aligning to TRBD1. Germline V lookup: CDR1 LNHDA, CDR2 SQIVND (reference sequence). This CDR3 region has 17 residues. V lost 5 bases and J lost 3; bases outside the gene matches: 13. The CDR3 coding sequence is TGTGCCAGTAGTTTTGAGGGGACAGTACCTCGCTACAATGAGCAGTTCTTC. This encodes CASSFEGTVPRYNEQFF. The whole variable domain, filled in from reference TRBV19 and TRBJ2-1, reads DGGITQSPKYLFRKEGQNVTLSCEQNLNHDAMYWYRQDPGQGLRLIYYSQIVNDFQKGDIAEGYSVSREKKESFPLTVTSAQKNPTAFYLCASSFEGTVPRYNEQFFGPGTRLTVL.

CDR3 in DNA: TGCGCCAGCAGCTTGGGGCAGGGGGCGGTAGATACGCAGTATTTT. This translates into CASSLGQGAVDTQYF. The rearrangement joins TRBV5-1 to TRBJ2-3; 8 bases match TRBD1. The V gene end was trimmed by 0 bases and the J gene end by 5 bases; junction bases not matched to a gene: 5. The CDR3 has 15 amino acids. Germline V gives CDR1 SGHRS, CDR2 YFSETQ. The variable domain in full, completed from reference TRBV5-1 and TRBJ2-3, reads KAGVTQTPRYLIKTRGQQVTLSCSPISGHRSVSWYQQTPGQGLQFLFEYFSETQRNKGNFPGRFSGRQFSNSRSEMNVSTLELGDSALYLCASSLGQGAVDTQYFGPGTRLTVL.

DNA for the CDR3: TGTGCCAGCAGCTTAGGGGACAAAGATCAGCCCCAGCATTTT. Its protein is CASSLGDKDQPQHF. This chain joins TRBV7-2 and TRBJ1-5, with D maybe TRBD1 (6 bases). There are 14 residues in the CDR3. Trimming stripped 1 base from V and 5 bases from J, with 9 bases between. Germline lookup yields CDR1 SGHTA and CDR2 FQGNSA. The complete variable domain, with remaining parts taken from reference TRBV7-2 and TRBJ1-5, reads GAGVSQSPSNKVTEKGKDVELRCDPISGHTALYWYRQSLGQGLEFLIYFQGNSAPDKSGLPSDRFSAERTGGSVSTLTIQRTQQEDSAVYLCASSLGDKDQPQHFGDGTRLSIL.

CDR3 protein: CASSRGLAGGSLYNEQFF. In nucleotides, the CDR3 is TGTGCCAGTAGTAGGGGCCTAGCGGGGGGATCCCTTTACAATGAGCAGTTCTTC. The J gene is TRBJ2-1, the V gene TRBV19, with TRBD2 matching 11 bases. In germline, CDR1 is LNHDA, CDR2 SQIVND (reference sequence). CDR3 length: 18 amino acids. After removal of 4 bases from V and 4 bases from J, the junction contained 12 bases not matched to a gene.

The CDR3 region has the DNA TGTGCCAGTAGGGCGGCGGGACAGAACTTCTACGAGCAGTACTTC. Protein sequence: CASRAAGQNFYEQYF. J is TRBJ2-7 and V is TRBV19, with a weak D call TRBD1 (7 bases). CDR1 and CDR2 from the germline V gene are LNHDA and SQIVND (reference sequence). Deletions cut 6 bases from V and 3 bases from J, with 18 bases between. The CDR3 length is 15 residues.

This CDR3 is CASSDVGRGGDTQYF. The CDR3 nucleotides read TGTGCCAGCAGTGACGTTGGGCGGGGTGGAGATACGCAGTATTTT. This chain connects TRBV6-4 to TRBJ2-3; D is perhaps TRBD2 (6 bases). V gave up 2 bases and J gave up 5 bases, with 14 bases separating them. Germline V gene sequence: CDR1 MRHNA, CDR2 SNTAGT. The CDR3 extends over 15 amino acids.

The genes are TRBV16 and TRBJ1-1, with unresolved D. Germline CDR1 and CDR2: KGHSY and FQNENV. The CDR3 runs to 13 residues. With 3 bases removed from V and 0 bases from J, the gap between germline ends came to 5 bases. The CDR3 protein is CASSQLMNTEAFF. The CDR3 nucleotides read TGTGCCAGCAGCCAGCTCATGAACACTGAAGCTTTCTTT.

V and J are TRBV21-1 and TRBJ2-7. TRBV21-1 is shown as a pseudogene. The CDR3 contains 20 residues. The CDR3 nucleotides read TGTGCCAGCAGAGCATTCCCGCCTAAGAAAGAATGGACGACTTTAGACGAGCAGTACGTC. Translated, it gives CASRAFPPKKEWTTLDEQYV.

The chain recombines TRBV6-2 or TRBV6-3 with TRBJ2-7, with unresolved D. V dropped 5 bases and J dropped 5 bases, with 10 bases sitting between them. The CDR3 is made up of 12 amino acids. CDR1 is MNHEY and CDR2 is SVGEGT in the germline V gene. CDR3 DNA sequence: TGTGCCAGCAGTCCCCTGGGCCACGAGCAGTACTTC. It specifies CASSPLGHEQYF.

This chain connects TRBV7-2 to TRBJ1-2, with 9 bases fitting TRBD1. The CDR3 covers 14 residues. Looked up from germline, CDR1 is SGHTA and CDR2 is FQGNSA. The trim removed 5 bases at V and 4 bases at J, leaving 5 bases unmatched. The CDR3 DNA reads TGTGCCAGCAGCAACCGGGACAGGGTCTATGGCTACACCTTC. This encodes CASSNRDRVYGYTF.

V usage is TRBV14 and J usage is TRBJ1-1, with no clear D. The CDR3 contains 16 residues. The V and J ends lost 3 bases and 0 bases respectively, with 14 bases between them. CDR1 is SGHDN and CDR2 is FVKESK in the germline V gene. This CDR3 is CASSQSWQNMNTEAFF. CDR3 in DNA: TGTGCCAGCAGCCAGTCATGGCAGAATATGAACACTGAAGCTTTCTTT.

The chain has TRBV28 and TRBJ2-3; D possibly matches TRBD1 or TRBD2 (6 bases each). V lost 5 bases and J lost 4, with 22 bases in between. The CDR3 runs to 17 residues. The germline CDR1 and CDR2 sequences are MDHEN and SYDVKM. DNA for the CDR3: TGTGCCAGCAGTCCCCCAGCGGCCGGGGGCCCTTCAGATACGCAGTATTTT. Translation gives CASSPPAAGGPSDTQYF.

This clone was detected only a few times. The gene calls are TRBV9 and TRBJ1-5; no firm D call. CDR3 length: 15 amino acids. V lost 3 bases and J lost 3, with 13 bases in between. Per the germline V gene, CDR1 is SGDLS and CDR2 is YYNGEE. CDR3 amino acids: CASSEAPGSNQPQHF. The CDR3 DNA follows: TGTGCCAGCAGCGAGGCCCCAGGTTCCAATCAGCCCCAGCATTTT.

This clone showed up just a few times. The chain is built from TRBV6-5 and TRBJ1-4; maybe TRBD1 (5 bases). The CDR3 spans 14 residues. CDR1 MNHEY and CDR2 SVGAGI come from the germline V gene. With 8 bases removed from V and 4 bases from J, the gap between germline ends came to 14 bases. CDR3 protein: CASRTVGGNEKLFF. The CDR3 bases are TGTGCCAGCCGAACGGTGGGGGGTAATGAAAAACTGTTTTTT.

This clone was recorded many times. The chain joins TRBV10-3 to TRBJ1-6, with D tentatively TRBD1 (5 bases). Between the trimmed V and J ends, which lost 5 bases and 1 base, there was a span of 12 bases. Germline CDR1 and CDR2: ENHRY and SYGVKD. The CDR3 is made up of 16 amino acids. The DNA for the CDR3 is TGTGCCATCAGTTCGAATCAGGGATCCTATAATTCACCCCTCCACTTT. It translates to CAISSNQGSYNSPLHF.

This chain joins TRBV3-1 (or the pseudogene TRBV3-2) and TRBJ1-4, with D maybe TRBD1 (5 bases). Germline CDR1 reads LGHDT; CDR2 reads YNNKEL (reference sequence). V dropped 6 bases and J dropped 7 bases, with 12 bases sitting between them. The CDR3 spans 13 residues. The CDR3 nucleotides are TGTGCCAGCAGTCACCTGGGGCCTGAAAAACTGTTTTTT. Translated: CASSHLGPEKLFF.